The following is a T cell receptor (beta chain) sequence with its context. Its antigen remains unidentified. The entry originates in a study of cytomegalovirus exposure and HLA in healthy donors. The wider study: Inside one of the first data releases sat around 86 million unique TCRs taken from HLA-typed donors. Study findings and constraints: An analysis that was carried out later associated 16,951 TCR beta sequences with HLA alleles at 0.05 false discovery rate. The classifier reportedly diagnosed cytomegalovirus status with high sensitivity and specificity. Follow-up analysis seemed to connect common viral pathogens with several of the most significant clusters identified.

Use of 60 Vbeta and 13 Jbeta primers characterized the PCR. TCRdb keeps only in-frame clones here, not all; method: immunoSEQ multiplex PCR. This sample contains more than 95,000 clones. The length of the CDR3 is 11 residues. From germline, CDR1 is SNHLY and CDR2 FYNNEI. V gave up 2 bases and J gave up 7 bases, with 5 bases separating them. The chain is built from TRBV2 and TRBJ2-5; D unclear. This sequence originates from a man aged 40-50 years in good health and CMV-seronegative. The sample comprised PBMCs. CDR3 amino acids: CASSEPGTQYF. CDR3 nucleotides: TGTGCCAGCAGTGAACCGGGGACCCAGTACTTC.